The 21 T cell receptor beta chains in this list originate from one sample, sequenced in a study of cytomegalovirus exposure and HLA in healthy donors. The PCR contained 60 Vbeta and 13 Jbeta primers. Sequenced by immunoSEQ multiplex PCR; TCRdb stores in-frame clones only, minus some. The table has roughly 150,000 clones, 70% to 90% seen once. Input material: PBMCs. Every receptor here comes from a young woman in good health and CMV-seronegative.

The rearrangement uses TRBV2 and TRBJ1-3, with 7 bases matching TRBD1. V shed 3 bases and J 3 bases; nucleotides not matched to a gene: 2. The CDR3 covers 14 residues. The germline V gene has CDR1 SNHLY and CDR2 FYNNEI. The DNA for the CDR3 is TGTGCCAGCAGTGACTCAGGGGGTGGAAACACCATATATTTT. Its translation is CASSDSGGGNTIYF.

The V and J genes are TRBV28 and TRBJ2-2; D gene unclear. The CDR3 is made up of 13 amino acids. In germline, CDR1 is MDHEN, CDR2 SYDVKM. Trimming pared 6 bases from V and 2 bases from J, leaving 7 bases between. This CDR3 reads CASRPINTGELFF. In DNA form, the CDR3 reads TGTGCCAGCAGGCCTATTAACACCGGGGAGCTGTTTTTT.

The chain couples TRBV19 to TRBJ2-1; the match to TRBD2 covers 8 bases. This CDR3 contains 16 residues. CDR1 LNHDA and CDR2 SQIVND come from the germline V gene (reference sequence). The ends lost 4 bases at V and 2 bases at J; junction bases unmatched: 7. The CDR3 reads CASSTRVSGAYNEQFF. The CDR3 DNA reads TGTGCCAGTAGTACCCGTGTTAGCGGGGCCTACAATGAGCAGTTCTTC.

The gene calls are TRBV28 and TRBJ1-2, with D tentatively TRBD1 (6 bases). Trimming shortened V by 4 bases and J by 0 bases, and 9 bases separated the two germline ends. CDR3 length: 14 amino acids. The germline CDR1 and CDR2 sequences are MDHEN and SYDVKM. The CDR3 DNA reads TGTGCCAGCAGTTCGGGACACTCTAACTATGGCTACACCTTC. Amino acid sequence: CASSSGHSNYGYTF.

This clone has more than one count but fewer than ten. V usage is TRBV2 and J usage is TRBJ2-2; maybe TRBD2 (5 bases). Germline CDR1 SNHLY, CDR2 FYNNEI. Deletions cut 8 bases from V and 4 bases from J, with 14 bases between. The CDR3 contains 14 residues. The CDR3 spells CASGWRGSTGELFF. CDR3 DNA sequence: TGTGCCAGCGGGTGGAGAGGGTCCACCGGGGAGCTGTTTTTT.

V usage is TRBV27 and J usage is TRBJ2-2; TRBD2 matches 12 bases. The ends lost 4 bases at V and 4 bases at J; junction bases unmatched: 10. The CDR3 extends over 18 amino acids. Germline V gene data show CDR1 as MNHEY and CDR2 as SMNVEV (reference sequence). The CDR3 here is CASSWRLTSGRSTGELFF. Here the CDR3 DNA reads TGTGCCAGCAGTTGGCGTTTGACTAGCGGGAGAAGCACCGGGGAGCTGTTTTTT.

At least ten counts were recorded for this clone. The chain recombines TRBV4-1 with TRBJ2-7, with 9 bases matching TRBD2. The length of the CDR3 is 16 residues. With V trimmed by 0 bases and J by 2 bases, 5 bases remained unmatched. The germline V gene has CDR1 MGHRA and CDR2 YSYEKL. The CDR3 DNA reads TGCGCCAGCAGCCAAGATGGGACTAGCTTCACCTACGAGCAGTACTTC. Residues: CASSQDGTSFTYEQYF.

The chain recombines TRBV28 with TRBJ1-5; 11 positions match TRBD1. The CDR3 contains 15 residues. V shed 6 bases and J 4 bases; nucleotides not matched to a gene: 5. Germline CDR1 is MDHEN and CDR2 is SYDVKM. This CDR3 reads CASRPGDRGNQPQHF. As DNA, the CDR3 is TGTGCCAGCAGGCCCGGGGACAGGGGGAATCAGCCCCAGCATTTT.

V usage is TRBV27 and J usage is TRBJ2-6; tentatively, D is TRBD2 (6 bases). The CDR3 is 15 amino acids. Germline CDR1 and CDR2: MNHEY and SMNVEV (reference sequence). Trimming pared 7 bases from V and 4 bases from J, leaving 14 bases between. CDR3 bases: TGTGCCAGCACCAGCCGGGGGAAAGGGGCCAACGTCCTGACTTTC. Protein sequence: CASTSRGKGANVLTF.

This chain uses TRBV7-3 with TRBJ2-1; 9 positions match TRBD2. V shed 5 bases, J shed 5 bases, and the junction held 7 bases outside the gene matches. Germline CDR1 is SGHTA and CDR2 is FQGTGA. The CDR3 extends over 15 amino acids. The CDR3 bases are TGTGCCAGCAGCGATGGGCCTAGCGGGAACAATGAGCAGTTCTTC. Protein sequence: CASSDGPSGNNEQFF.

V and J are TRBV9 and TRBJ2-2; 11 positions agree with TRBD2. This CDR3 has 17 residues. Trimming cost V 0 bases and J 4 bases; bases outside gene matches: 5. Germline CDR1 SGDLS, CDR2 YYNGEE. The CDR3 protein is CASSVVAGGLITGELFF. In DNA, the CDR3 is TGTGCCAGCAGCGTAGTAGCGGGGGGGCTAATCACCGGGGAGCTGTTTTTT. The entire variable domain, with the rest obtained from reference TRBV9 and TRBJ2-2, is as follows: DSGVTQTPKHLITATGQRVTLRCSPRSGDLSVYWYQQSLDQGLQFLIQYYNGEERAKGNILERFSAQQFPDLHSELNLSSLELGDSALYFCASSVVAGGLITGELFFGEGSRLTVL.

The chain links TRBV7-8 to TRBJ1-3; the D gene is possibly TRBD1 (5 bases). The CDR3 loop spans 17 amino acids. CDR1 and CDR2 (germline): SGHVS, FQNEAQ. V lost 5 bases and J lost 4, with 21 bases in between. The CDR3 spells CASSPQGLGFSGNTIYF. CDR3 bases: TGTGCCAGCAGCCCCCAGGGTTTAGGGTTCTCAGGAAACACCATATATTTT.

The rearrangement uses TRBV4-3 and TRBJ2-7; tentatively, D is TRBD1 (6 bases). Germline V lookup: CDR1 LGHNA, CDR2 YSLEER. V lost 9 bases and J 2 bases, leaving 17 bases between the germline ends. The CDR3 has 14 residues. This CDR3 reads CARGGSWSTYEQYF. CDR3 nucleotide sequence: TGCGCCAGAGGGGGTTCTTGGTCAACCTACGAGCAGTACTTC.

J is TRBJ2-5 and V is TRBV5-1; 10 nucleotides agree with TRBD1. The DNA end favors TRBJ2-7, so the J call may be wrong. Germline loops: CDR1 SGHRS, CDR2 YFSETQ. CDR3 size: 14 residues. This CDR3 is CASSRGTGDLEQYF. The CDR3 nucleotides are TGCGCCAGCAGCAGGGGGACAGGGGACCTCGAGCAGTACTTC.

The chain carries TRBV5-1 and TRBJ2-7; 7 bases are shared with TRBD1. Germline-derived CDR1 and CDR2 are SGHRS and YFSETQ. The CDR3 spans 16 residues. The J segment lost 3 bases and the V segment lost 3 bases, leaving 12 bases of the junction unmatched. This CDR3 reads CASSYPVEGAFYEQYF. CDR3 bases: TGCGCCAGCAGCTACCCCGTAGAGGGGGCGTTCTACGAGCAGTACTTC.

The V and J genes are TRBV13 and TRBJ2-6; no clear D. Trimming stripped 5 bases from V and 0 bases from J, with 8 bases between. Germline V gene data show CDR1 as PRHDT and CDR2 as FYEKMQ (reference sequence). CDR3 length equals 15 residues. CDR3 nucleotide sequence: TGTGCCAGCAGCCCAAGAGGCTCTGGGGCCAACGTCCTGACTTTC. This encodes CASSPRGSGANVLTF.

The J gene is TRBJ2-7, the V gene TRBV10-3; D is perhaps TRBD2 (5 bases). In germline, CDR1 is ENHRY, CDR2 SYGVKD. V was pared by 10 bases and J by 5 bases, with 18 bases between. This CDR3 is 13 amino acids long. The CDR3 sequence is CATSRGHGHEQYF. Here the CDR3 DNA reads TGTGCCACCAGCCGGGGTCATGGCCACGAGCAGTACTTC.

CDR3 DNA: TGTGCCCTCGGGGGGCCCCGGAGGCTGGAGAACACTGAAGCTTTCTTT. It is translated as CALGGPRRLENTEAFF. V is TRBV30 and J is TRBJ1-1; D possibly corresponds to TRBD1 (6 bases). This CDR3 spans 16 amino acids. Trimming took off 8 bases at V and 1 base at J, with 23 bases between the two ends. Germline V gene lookup returns CDR1 GTSNPN and CDR2 SVGIG (reference sequence).

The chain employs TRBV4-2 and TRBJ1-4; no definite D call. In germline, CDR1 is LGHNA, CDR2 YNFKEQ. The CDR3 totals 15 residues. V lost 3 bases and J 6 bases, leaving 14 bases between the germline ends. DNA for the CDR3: TGTGCCAGCAGCCAGAACCGACTGAGGGATGAAAAACTGTTTTTT. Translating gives CASSQNRLRDEKLFF.

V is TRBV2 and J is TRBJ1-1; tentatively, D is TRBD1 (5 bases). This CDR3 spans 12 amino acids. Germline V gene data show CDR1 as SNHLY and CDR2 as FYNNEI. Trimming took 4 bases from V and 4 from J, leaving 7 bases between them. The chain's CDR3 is CASSVDITEAFF. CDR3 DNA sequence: TGTGCCAGCAGTGTGGACATCACTGAAGCTTTCTTT.

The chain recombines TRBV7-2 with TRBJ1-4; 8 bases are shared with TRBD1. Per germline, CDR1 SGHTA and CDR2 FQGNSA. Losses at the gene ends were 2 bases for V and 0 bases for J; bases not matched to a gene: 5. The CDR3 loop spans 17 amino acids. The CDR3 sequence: CASSLQGAPATNEKLFF. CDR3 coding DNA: TGTGCCAGCAGCTTACAGGGGGCACCTGCAACTAATGAAAAACTGTTTTTT.